This T cell receptor (beta chain) is from a study of identical twins. The CDR3 is made up of 12 amino acids. Looked up from germline, CDR1 is SGHRS and CDR2 is YFSETQ. J gave up 7 bases and V 3 bases, and 4 bases lay outside the gene matches. At least ten counts were recorded for this clonotype. Its antigen is unidentified. Study results and caveats: Fewer insertions marked abundant cord blood beta clonotypes; young adult naive trended weakly, memory not at all.

Each cDNA held unique molecular identifiers, and template switching gave it a universal primer site. TCRdb re-called the 5' RACE reads with MiXCR, one entry per CDR3 protein. The sample comprises hundreds of thousands of distinct CDR3 sequences, 21% of which are singletons, and roughly 4% rests with the top ten. These data were also reused for a study on T cells expressing NK-cell markers. That source reports: Obtained from sorted CD3+CD56+NKG2C+, CD3+CD56+NKG2C- and CD3+CD56-NKG2C+ T cells were the TCR beta repertoires. Among CD8+ T cells from about six donors, dominant NKG2C+ clonotypes accounted for about 1.0-7.0%.

The chain combines TRBV5-1 with TRBJ2-7; TRBD1 matches at 7 bases. This clonotype was obtained from a woman under 30 in good health. Material for sequencing was PBMCs. The CDR3 loop is CASSSYRGEQYF. The CDR3 DNA is TGCGCCAGCAGCTCATACAGGGGAGAGCAGTACTTC. Complete variable domain (other parts from reference TRBV5-1 and TRBJ2-7): KAGVTQTPRYLIKTRGQQVTLSCSPISGHRSVSWYQQTPGQGLQFLFEYFSETQRNKGNFPGRFSGRQFSNSRSEMNVSTLELGDSALYLCASSSYRGEQYFGPGTRLTVT.